This T cell receptor beta chain is drawn from a study of blood T cell repertoires in COVID-19. Across the whole study: Sites across the United States, Italy and Spain contributed samples from acute and convalescent COVID-19.

The Seattle patients joined while their infection was active and were tracked longitudinally afterward. Germline V CDR1 and CDR2: MNHEY, SVGAGI. The CDR3 covers 14 residues. The V gene end was trimmed by 6 bases and the J gene end by 5 bases; junction bases not matched to a gene: 5. Per the study methods: It was from reference gene primer amplification that nucleated cell counts were estimated. This table comes from immunoSEQ multiplex PCR, and its TCRdb copy is limited to in-frame clones, with some not included. V and J calls and clone size are as listed in that table; D and trimming were resolved from the DNA. The sample lists approximately 150,000 clones, roughly 90% occurring once.

The sample taken for sequencing was peripheral blood. This chain connects TRBV6-5 to TRBJ2-7; TRBD1 matches at 12 bases. This clonotype originated in a human donor with COVID-19, enrolled during active disease. The donor label of this sample is uncertain. The CDR3 loop is CASSTGQGANEQYF. DNA for the CDR3: TGTGCCAGCAGCACGGGACAGGGGGCCAACGAGCAGTACTTC.